These 28 T cell receptor beta chains were all obtained from the same sample, sequenced in a study of control samples from healthy donors and cancer patients. Sequenced by immunoSEQ multiplex PCR; TCRdb stores in-frame clones only, minus some. The repertoire holds about 150,000 clones, with approximately 94% as singletons. Sequenced: blood. The receptors were gathered from a man aged 35-49 years in good health.

This rearrangement joins TRBV4-3 to TRBJ1-1; D might be TRBD1 (5 bases). The CDR3 spans 16 residues. Trimming cost V 1 base and J 8 bases, with 20 bases left between them. Germline V lookup: CDR1 LGHNA, CDR2 YSLEER. CDR3 loop: CASSQVTGGGGAEAFF. CDR3 DNA: TGCGCCAGCAGCCAAGTCACGGGGGGGGGTGGGGCCGAAGCTTTCTTT.

A word on this clone: This same CDR3 is encoded by further DNA sequences in the sample. The chain links TRBV5-1 to TRBJ2-1; 7 positions agree with TRBD2. V lost 1 base to trimming and J lost 4 bases; unmatched junction nucleotides: 2. Germline-derived CDR1 and CDR2 are SGHRS and YFSETQ. The CDR3 is made up of 14 amino acids. CDR3: CASSLTGGYNEQFF. As DNA, the CDR3 is TGCGCCAGCAGCTTGACCGGGGGGTACAATGAGCAGTTCTTC.

The chain links TRBV28 to TRBJ2-1, with TRBD2 matching over 9 bases. Germline V CDR1 and CDR2: MDHEN, SYDVKM. This CDR3 contains 14 residues. Trimming at V came to 8 bases and at J to 7 bases, leaving 9 bases not matched to a gene. The CDR3: CASLKAGGRNEQFF. The CDR3 DNA follows: TGTGCCAGCCTAAAAGCGGGGGGCCGGAATGAGCAGTTCTTC.

The chain combines TRBV23-1 with TRBJ1-1, with 10 bases that match TRBD1. TRBV23-1 is given ORF status, its function remaining uncertain. CDR3 length: 17 residues. V gave up 6 bases and J gave up 2 bases; unmatched junction bases: 12. The CDR3 coding sequence is TGCGCCAGCAGCTGCAAGGGGACAGGGGTTTTTAACACTGAAGCTTTCTTT. Residues: CASSCKGTGVFNTEAFF.

Within the sample, this clone is medium-sized. The V gene is TRBV21-1, the J gene TRBJ1-2; the table assigns TRBD1, which was not confirmed against the DNA. TRBV21-1 is termed a pseudogene. The CDR3 has 15 residues. CDR3 DNA: TGTGCCAGCAGCCTCCGGGACAGGGTCCCCAATGGCTACACCTTC. This codes for CASSLRDRVPNGYTF.

This clone was detected a few times. The chain employs TRBV30 and TRBJ1-2; 9 nucleotides align to TRBD1. This CDR3 is 13 amino acids long. Germline V gene data show CDR1 as GTSNPN and CDR2 as SVGIG (reference sequence). Trimming took 3 bases from V and 5 from J; bases not matched to a gene: 4. The CDR3 coding sequence is TGTGCCTGGAGGACCGGGACAGGGTATGGCTACACCTTC. Its protein is CAWRTGTGYGYTF.

The chain combines TRBV5-1 with TRBJ2-3, with 8 positions matching TRBD1. The J segment lost 2 bases and the V segment lost 4 bases, leaving 3 bases of the junction unmatched. CDR1 is SGHRS, CDR2 YFSETQ, per germline. This CDR3 comprises 14 residues. This chain's CDR3 is CASSRTGNTDTQYF. Here the CDR3 DNA reads TGCGCCAGCAGCCGGACAGGGAACACAGATACGCAGTATTTT.

CDR3 loop: CASVESTGGYTF. CDR3 bases: TGTGCCAGCGTAGAGTCCACAGGGGGCTACACCTTC. The chain is built from TRBV2 and TRBJ1-2; D might be TRBD1 (6 bases). This CDR3 is built from 12 residues. Deletions cut 8 bases from V and 8 bases from J, with 15 bases between. Germline CDR1 reads SNHLY; CDR2 reads FYNNEI.

CDR3 bases: TGTGCCAGCAGCGTATCTGTGAACACTGAAGCTTTCTTT. This translates into CASSVSVNTEAFF. The rearrangement uses TRBV9 and TRBJ1-1; D ambiguous. Deletions cut 1 base from V and 0 bases from J, with 4 bases between. Germline CDR1 reads SGDLS; CDR2 reads YYNGEE. This CDR3 has 13 amino acids.

The chain carries TRBV7-2 and TRBJ2-3, with 10 bases identical to TRBD1. The ends lost 4 bases at V and 4 bases at J; junction bases unmatched: 2. The CDR3 is 14 residues long. From germline, CDR1 is SGHTA and CDR2 FQGNSA. The CDR3 nucleotides read TGTGCCAGCAGCTCGGACAGGGGGGCAGATACGCAGTATTTT. The encoded protein is CASSSDRGADTQYF.

CDR3 loop: CASSPTANLGNTIYF. The CDR3 coding sequence is TGTGCCAGCAGCCCTACAGCTAACCTTGGAAACACCATATATTTT. The rearrangement uses TRBV5-6 and TRBJ1-3, with unresolved D. The CDR3 loop spans 15 amino acids. V shed 4 bases and J shed 3 bases, with 14 bases lying between them. From germline, CDR1 is SGHDT and CDR2 YYEEEE.

The rearrangement uses TRBV7-9 and TRBJ1-1; D not resolved. Per germline, CDR1 SEHNR and CDR2 FQNEAQ (reference sequence). The CDR3 is made up of 14 amino acids. Trimming shortened V by 1 base and J by 4 bases, and 10 bases separated the two germline ends. The CDR3 sequence is CASSLELLLTEAFF. The CDR3 nucleotides are TGTGCCAGCAGCTTAGAACTTCTTCTCACTGAAGCTTTCTTT.

This clone was observed once. This chain uses TRBV6-6 with TRBJ1-1; no clear D gene. CDR1 MNHNY and CDR2 SVGAGI come from the germline V gene (reference sequence). Trimming cost V 7 bases and J 5 bases, with 14 bases left between them. The CDR3 has 13 amino acids. The CDR3, as DNA: TGTGCCAGCACTTTGGGATTTAGTACTGAAGCTTTCTTT. It specifies CASTLGFSTEAFF.

The chain couples TRBV12-3 or TRBV12-4 to TRBJ1-5; D call uncertain. V was clipped by 2 bases and J by 2 bases, with 4 bases between them. The CDR3 covers 13 residues. The CDR3 DNA is TGTGCCAGCAGTTTAATCCGCAATCAGCCCCAGCATTTT. Its translation: CASSLIRNQPQHF.

The chain uses TRBV19 and TRBJ2-7; weak D call: TRBD2 (7 bases). The V gene lost 7 bases and the J gene lost 1 base, with 11 bases spanning the gap. In germline, CDR1 is LNHDA, CDR2 SQIVND (reference sequence). CDR3 length equals 13 residues. The CDR3 reads CASTAGASYEQYF. In DNA form, the CDR3 reads TGTGCCAGTACGGCGGGGGCTTCCTACGAGCAGTACTTC.

The chain carries TRBV6-5 and TRBJ2-7; tentative D call: TRBD1 (5 bases). The CDR3 loop spans 13 amino acids. The ends were cut back, 7 bases at V and 2 bases at J, with 12 bases in the middle. The germline V gene encodes CDR1 MNHEY and CDR2 SVGAGI. CDR3 in amino acids: CASMGTGPYEQYF. DNA of the CDR3: TGTGCCAGCATGGGTACAGGCCCCTACGAGCAGTACTTC.

The count of this clone is one. This chain uses TRBV28 with TRBJ1-6, with 10 bases that match TRBD1. The CDR3 sequence is 18 residues long. V trimming: 4 bases; J trimming: 8 bases; junction bases outside the gene matches: 14. In germline, CDR1 is MDHEN, CDR2 SYDVKM. CDR3 in amino acids: CASSSPGQGSTFHSPLHF. CDR3 sequence (DNA): TGTGCCAGCAGTTCTCCGGGACAGGGGTCAACGTTTCATTCACCCCTCCACTTT.

The CDR3 sequence: CASSLHREGANTGELFF. The CDR3 DNA sequence: TGTGCCAGCAGCCTCCACCGGGAGGGGGCCAACACCGGGGAGCTGTTTTTT. The chain couples TRBV7-8 to TRBJ2-2, with a weak D call TRBD2 (8 bases). This CDR3 contains 17 residues. Trimming took off 5 bases at V and 2 bases at J, with 18 bases between the two ends. The germline V gene has CDR1 SGHVS and CDR2 FQNEAQ.

The chain joins TRBV24-1 to TRBJ1-2; 8 nucleotides align to TRBD1. From germline, CDR1 is KGHDR and CDR2 SFDVKD. V shed 3 bases and J 6 bases; nucleotides not matched to a gene: 8. The CDR3 runs 15 residues. The CDR3 bases are TGTGCCACCAGTGATCCCGAGACAGGGGAGGATGGCTACACCTTC. Protein product: CATSDPETGEDGYTF.

This chain connects TRBV18 to TRBJ1-3; TRBD1 might be the D (5 bases). Germline V lookup: CDR1 KGHSH, CDR2 LQKENI. The CDR3 loop spans 18 amino acids. V lost 6 bases, J lost 0 bases, and 21 bases lay in between. CDR3 sequence: CASSPLGSTANSGNTIYF. CDR3 coding DNA: TGTGCCAGCTCCCCTCTGGGGTCGACAGCCAACTCTGGAAACACCATATATTTT.

This clone was recorded once. V gene TRBV24-1 combines with J gene TRBJ2-3; TRBD1 aligns across 7 bases. The germline gives CDR1 KGHDR, CDR2 SFDVKD. Unmatched junction bases numbered 7, after V lost 4 bases and J lost 4 bases. The CDR3 is 15 amino acids. This chain's CDR3 is CATSDPQTGSDTQYF. In DNA form, the CDR3 reads TGTGCCACCAGTGACCCACAGACAGGGTCAGATACGCAGTATTTT.

The chain is built from TRBV6-5 and TRBJ1-3; 8 bases map to TRBD1. CDR1 and CDR2 from the germline V gene are MNHEY and SVGAGI. J was trimmed by 4 bases and V by 7 bases; bases with no gene match: 6. This CDR3 is built from 14 residues. The CDR3 region has the DNA TGTGCCAGCACCAGGGACAGGCACGGAAACACCATATATTTT. This gives the protein CASTRDRHGNTIYF.

The chain carries TRBV5-5 and TRBJ2-1, with 8 bases matching TRBD2. Germline assignment: CDR1 SGHKS and CDR2 YYEKEE (reference sequence). CDR3 size: 16 residues. Trimming removed 3 bases from V and 3 bases from J; junction bases left unmatched: 8. CDR3 in DNA: TGTGCCAGCAGCTCCTCAACTAGCGGCTACTACAATGAGCAGTTCTTC. Amino acid sequence: CASSSSTSGYYNEQFF.

The chain has TRBV30 and TRBJ1-1; D gene ambiguous. Trimming removed 0 bases from V and 6 bases from J, with 17 bases in between. In germline, CDR1 is GTSNPN, CDR2 SVGIG (reference sequence). CDR3 size: 15 residues. The CDR3 loop reads CAWSVRGSRAPEAFF. The CDR3 DNA follows: TGTGCCTGGAGTGTACGAGGGTCGAGGGCACCTGAAGCTTTCTTT. The whole variable domain, filled in from reference TRBV30 and TRBJ1-1, reads SQTIHQWPATLVQPVGSPLSLECTVEGTSNPNLYWYRQAAGRGLQLLFYSVGIGQISSEVPQNLSASRPQDRQFILSSKKLLLSDSGFYLCAWSVRGSRAPEAFFGQGTRLTVV.

This clone was detected a few times. The chain has TRBV7-9 and TRBJ2-7; either TRBD1 or TRBD2 may fit D (5 bases each). Per germline, CDR1 SEHNR and CDR2 FQNEAQ (reference sequence). Trimming pared 1 base from V and 2 bases from J, leaving 12 bases between. The CDR3 is 15 amino acids. In DNA form, the CDR3 reads TGTGCCAGCAGCTTAGTACAGGTGGGAGCCTACGAGCAGTACTTC. It codes for CASSLVQVGAYEQYF.

This chain joins TRBV7-8 and TRBJ1-5, with D possibly being TRBD2 (5 bases). The J call may be wrong; the DNA end is better matched by TRBJ2-3. The CDR3 is 15 residues long. Looked up from germline, CDR1 is SGHVS and CDR2 is FQNEAQ. The CDR3 nucleotides read TGTGCCAGCAGCTTATCAGGCGGAGGCAATCAGCCCCAGTATTTT. Its translation is CASSLSGGGNQPQYF.

The V gene is TRBV7-9, the J gene TRBJ1-4, with unresolved D. Germline CDR1 is SEHNR and CDR2 is FQNEAQ (reference sequence). V was clipped by 7 bases and J by 0 bases, with 12 bases between them. The CDR3 spans 15 residues. The CDR3 is CASNRGSATNEKLFF. CDR3 bases: TGTGCCAGCAACCGCGGGTCCGCAACTAATGAAAAACTGTTTTTT.

This sequence joins TRBV18 and TRBJ2-1; 9 bases align to TRBD1. The CDR3 is made up of 15 amino acids. The junction had 7 bases not matched to a gene; V was cut back by 3 bases and J by 7 bases. Germline V gives CDR1 KGHSH, CDR2 LQKENI. The DNA for the CDR3 is TGTGCCAGCTCACCCCCGGGACAGGGAGTGAATGAGCAGTTCTTC. As protein: CASSPPGQGVNEQFF. The full variable domain, its missing parts supplied by reference TRBV18 and TRBJ2-1, is NAGVMQNPRHLVRRRGQEARLRCSPMKGHSHVYWYRQLPEEGLKFMVYLQKENIIDESGMPKERFSAEFPKEGPSILRIQQVVRGDSAAYFCASSPPGQGVNEQFFGPGTRLTVL.